The rows below give T cell receptor beta chains drawn from one sample of a study of blood T cell repertoires in COVID-19. This table comes from immunoSEQ multiplex PCR, and its TCRdb copy is limited to in-frame clones, with some not included. The data hold tens of thousands of clones, with under 85% observed a single time. Sequencing used peripheral blood. These receptors originate from a human donor in a cohort sampled during active COVID-19. Each CDR3 is given with its conserved first and last residue. Each record gives: V gene, clone size, D gene, J gene, CDR3 protein, CDR3 DNA. A D gene is named only where the DNA matches it firmly. Clone size is not always given. Where it is, it says once, few, many or a class for expanded clones.

>TRBV18|-|-|TRBJ2-7
CASSPLMLSGWDEQYF
TGTGCCAGCTCACCACTGATGTTGTCGGGGTGGGACGAGCAGTACTTC
>TRBV24-1|-|TRBD1|TRBJ2-7
CATSDPRGQGSYEQYF
TGTGCCACCAGTGATCCCCGAGGACAGGGCTCCTACGAGCAGTACTTC
>TRBV28|-|-|TRBJ1-1
CASRTSDIRAFF
TGTGCCAGCAGAACCTCGGACATCCGAGCTTTCTTT
>TRBV5-1|once|TRBD2|TRBJ2-2
CASSLDPSGPVELFF
TGCGCCAGCAGCTTGGATCCTAGCGGGCCCGTGGAGCTGTTTTTT
>TRBV28|-|TRBD1|TRBJ1-5
CASSLQGVVGNQPQHF
TGTGCCAGCAGTCTACAGGGGGTTGTCGGCAATCAGCCCCAGCATTTT
>TRBV7-9|few|TRBD1|TRBJ1-6
CASSPGTAVYNSPLHF
TGTGCCAGCAGCCCCGGGACAGCCGTCTATAATTCACCCCTCCACTTT
>TRBV5-8|-|-|TRBJ2-7
CASSPPGVSYEQYF
TGTGCCAGCAGCCCTCCAGGGGTTTCCTACGAGCAGTACTTC
>TRBV15|-|-|TRBJ1-5
CATSYRRDAGNQPQHF
TGTGCCACCAGCTACCGGCGGGACGCCGGGAATCAGCCCCAGCATTTT
>TRBV7-6|-|TRBD2|TRBJ2-1
CASSPGTSRPSYNEQFF
TGTGCCAGCAGCCCGGGGACTAGCCGTCCCTCCTACAATGAGCAGTTCTTC
>TRBV5-4|-|-|TRBJ2-2
CASSLGGFTFHTGELFF
TGTGCCAGCAGCTTAGGGGGATTTACGTTTCACACCGGGGAGCTGTTTTTT